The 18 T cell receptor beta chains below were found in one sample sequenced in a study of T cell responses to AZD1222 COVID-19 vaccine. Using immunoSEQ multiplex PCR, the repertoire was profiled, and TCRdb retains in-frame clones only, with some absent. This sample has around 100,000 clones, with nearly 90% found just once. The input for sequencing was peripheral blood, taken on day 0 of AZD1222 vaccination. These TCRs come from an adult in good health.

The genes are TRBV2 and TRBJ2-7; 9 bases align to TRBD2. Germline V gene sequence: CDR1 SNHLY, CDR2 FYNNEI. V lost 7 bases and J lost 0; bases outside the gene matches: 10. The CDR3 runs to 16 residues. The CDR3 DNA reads TGTGCCAGCAACCCAATATTAGCGGGGGCCTCCTACGAGCAGTACTTC. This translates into CASNPILAGASYEQYF.

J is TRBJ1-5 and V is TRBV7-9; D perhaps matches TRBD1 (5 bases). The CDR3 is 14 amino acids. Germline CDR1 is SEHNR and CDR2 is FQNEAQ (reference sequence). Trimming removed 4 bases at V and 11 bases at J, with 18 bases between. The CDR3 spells CASSSSGLAEAQHF. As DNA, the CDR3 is TGTGCCAGCAGCTCATCAGGGTTGGCCGAGGCCCAGCATTTT. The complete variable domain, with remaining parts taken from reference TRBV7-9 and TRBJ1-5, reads DTGVSQNPRHKITKRGQNVTFRCDPISEHNRLYWYRQTLGQGPEFLTYFQNEAQLEKSRLLSDRFSAERPKGSFSTLEIQRTEQGDSAMYLCASSSSGLAEAQHFGDGTRLSIL.

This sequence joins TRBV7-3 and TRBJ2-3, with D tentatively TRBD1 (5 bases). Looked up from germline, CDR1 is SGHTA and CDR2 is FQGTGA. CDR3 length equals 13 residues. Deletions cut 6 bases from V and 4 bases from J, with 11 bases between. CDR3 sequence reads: CASSPTQADTQYF. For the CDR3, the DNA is TGTGCCAGCAGTCCAACACAGGCAGATACGCAGTATTTT.

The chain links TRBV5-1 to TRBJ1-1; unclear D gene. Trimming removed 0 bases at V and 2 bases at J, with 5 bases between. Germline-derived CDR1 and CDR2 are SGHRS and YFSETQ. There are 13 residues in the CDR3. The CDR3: CASSLGANTEAFF. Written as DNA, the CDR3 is TGCGCCAGCAGCTTGGGGGCAAACACTGAAGCTTTCTTT.

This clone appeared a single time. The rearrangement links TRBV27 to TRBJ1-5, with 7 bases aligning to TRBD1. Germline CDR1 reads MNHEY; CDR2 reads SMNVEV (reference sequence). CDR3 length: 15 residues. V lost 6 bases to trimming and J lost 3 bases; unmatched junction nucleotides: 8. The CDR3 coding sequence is TGTGCCAGCAGAGATGCAGGGGGTGACAATCAGCCCCAGCATTTT. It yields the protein CASRDAGGDNQPQHF.

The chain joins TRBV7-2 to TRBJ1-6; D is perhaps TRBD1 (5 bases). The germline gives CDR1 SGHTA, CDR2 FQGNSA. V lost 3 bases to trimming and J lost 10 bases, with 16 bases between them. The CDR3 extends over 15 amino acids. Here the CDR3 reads CASSFSRGEGSPLHF. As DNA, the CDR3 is TGTGCCAGCAGCTTTAGTCGGGGGGAGGGATCACCCCTCCACTTT.

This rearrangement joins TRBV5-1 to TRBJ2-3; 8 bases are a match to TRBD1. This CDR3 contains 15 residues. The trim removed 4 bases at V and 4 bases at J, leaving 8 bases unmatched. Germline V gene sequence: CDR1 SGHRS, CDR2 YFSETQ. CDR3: CASSPGGAVPDTQYF. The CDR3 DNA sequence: TGCGCCAGCAGCCCAGGGGGCGCCGTACCAGATACGCAGTATTTT.

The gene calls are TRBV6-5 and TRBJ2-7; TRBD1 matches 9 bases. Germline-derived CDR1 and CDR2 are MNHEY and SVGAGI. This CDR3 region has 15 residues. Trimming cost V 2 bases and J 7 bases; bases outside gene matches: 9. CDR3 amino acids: CASSYAGQGLGEQYF. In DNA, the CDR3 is TGTGCCAGCAGTTACGCCGGACAGGGGTTGGGAGAGCAGTACTTC.

The DNA for the CDR3 is TGTGCCAGCAGTGTTACGGGGGGGAACACAGATACGCAGTATTTT. Its protein is CASSVTGGNTDTQYF. The gene calls are TRBV6-2 or TRBV6-3 and TRBJ2-3; 8 bases map to TRBD2. The CDR3 sequence is 15 residues long. Per germline, CDR1 MNHEY and CDR2 SVGEGT. Germline trimming cut 5 bases from V and 2 bases from J; bases unmatched to any gene: 6.

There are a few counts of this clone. CDR3 loop: CAWSDASPGLIYGYTF. The CDR3 bases are TGTGCCTGGAGTGACGCCAGTCCAGGACTGATTTATGGCTACACCTTC. The gene calls are TRBV30 and TRBJ1-2; D is ambiguous. Germline V CDR1 and CDR2: GTSNPN, SVGIG (reference sequence). The germline V and J ends were trimmed by 1 base and 5 bases, with 20 bases remaining between them. This CDR3 comprises 16 residues.

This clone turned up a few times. The CDR3 reads CASSDDWTGEEKLFF. As DNA, the CDR3 is TGTGCCAGCAGCGACGATTGGACAGGGGAGGAAAAACTGTTTTTT. This rearrangement joins TRBV7-9 to TRBJ1-4; 9 bases are a match to TRBD1. The J segment lost 8 bases and the V segment lost 5 bases, leaving 9 bases of the junction unmatched. Germline CDR1 and CDR2: SEHNR and FQNEAQ (reference sequence). The CDR3 extends over 15 amino acids. Supplemented by reference TRBV7-9 and TRBJ1-4, the full variable domain reads DTGVSQNPRHKITKRGQNVTFRCDPISEHNRLYWYRQTLGQGPEFLTYFQNEAQLEKSRLLSDRFSAERPKGSFSTLEIQRTEQGDSAMYLCASSDDWTGEEKLFFGSGTQLSVL.

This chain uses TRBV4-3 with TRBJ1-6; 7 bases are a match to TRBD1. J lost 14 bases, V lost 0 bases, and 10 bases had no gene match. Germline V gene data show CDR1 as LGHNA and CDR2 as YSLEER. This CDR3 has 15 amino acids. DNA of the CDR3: TGCGCCAGCAGCCAAGATGACAGGGCCTCTCGGTCCCTCCACTTT. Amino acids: CASSQDDRASRSLHF.

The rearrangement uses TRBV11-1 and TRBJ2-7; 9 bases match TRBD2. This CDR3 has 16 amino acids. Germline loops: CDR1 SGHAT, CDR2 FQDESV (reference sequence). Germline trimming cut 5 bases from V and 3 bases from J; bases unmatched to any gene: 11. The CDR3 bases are TGTGCCAGCAGCCCCCGACGGACTAGCGATCACTACGAGCAGTACTTC. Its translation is CASSPRRTSDHYEQYF.

The CDR3 sequence is CASSLTPGTINQPQHF. In DNA, the CDR3 is TGTGCCAGCAGCTTAACCCCGGGGACTATCAATCAGCCCCAGCATTTT. The genes are TRBV5-5 and TRBJ1-5; D perhaps matches TRBD1 (5 bases). Germline V gene data show CDR1 as SGHKS and CDR2 as YYEKEE (reference sequence). There are 16 residues in the CDR3. The V and J ends lost 2 bases and 3 bases respectively, with 15 bases between them.

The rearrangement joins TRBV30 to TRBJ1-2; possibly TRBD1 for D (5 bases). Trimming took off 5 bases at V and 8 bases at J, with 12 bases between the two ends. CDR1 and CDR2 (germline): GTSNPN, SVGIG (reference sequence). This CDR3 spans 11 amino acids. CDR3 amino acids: CAWLTAPGYTF. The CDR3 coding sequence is TGTGCCTGGTTGACAGCTCCCGGCTACACCTTC.

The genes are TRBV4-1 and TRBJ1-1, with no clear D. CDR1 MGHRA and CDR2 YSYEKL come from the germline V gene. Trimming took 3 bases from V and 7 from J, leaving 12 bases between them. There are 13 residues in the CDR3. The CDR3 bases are TGCGCCAGCAGCCACACCGGGAGGGATGAAGCTTTCTTT. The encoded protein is CASSHTGRDEAFF.

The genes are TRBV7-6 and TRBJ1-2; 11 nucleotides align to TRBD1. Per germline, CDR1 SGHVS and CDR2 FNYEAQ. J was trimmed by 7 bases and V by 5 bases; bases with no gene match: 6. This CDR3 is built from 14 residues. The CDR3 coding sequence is TGTGCCAGCAGCGCGGGACAGGGGGGAGGTGGCTACACCTTC. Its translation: CASSAGQGGGGYTF.

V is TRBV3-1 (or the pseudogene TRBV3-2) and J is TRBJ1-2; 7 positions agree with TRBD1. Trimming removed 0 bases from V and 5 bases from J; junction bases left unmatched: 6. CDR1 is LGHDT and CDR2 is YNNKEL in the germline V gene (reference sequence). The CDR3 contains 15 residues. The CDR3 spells CASSQDGTVSYGYTF. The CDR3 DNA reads TGTGCCAGCAGCCAAGACGGGACAGTAAGTTATGGCTACACCTTC.